Following are 20 T cell receptor beta chains from one sample sequenced in a study of CXCR3-negative and CXCR3-positive naive CD8 T cells. UMI-tagged TRB cDNA libraries were built via 5' RACE. Reprocessing the 5' RACE reads, TCRdb reports a single entry for every CDR3 protein and omits DNA. In all, the sample yields more than 45,000 distinct CDR3 sequences. Sample: memory CD8+ T cells from blood. Receptor source: a human donor in good health. Some clones in this sample may be carry-over from other donors' samples.

The chain's CDR3 is CSVRGNGGYTF. The chain recombines TRBV29-1 with TRBJ1-2; there is no DNA to check the TCRdb D call of TRBD1. Germline CDR1 SQVTM, CDR2 ANQGSEA. This CDR3 region has 11 residues.

The gene calls are TRBV11-2 and TRBJ2-3. Germline lookup yields CDR1 SGHAT and CDR2 FQNNGV. This CDR3 has 15 amino acids. This CDR3 is CASSLGRRLTDTQYF.

CDR3 sequence reads: CASSLVSSGGNTGELFF. The chain carries TRBV5-5 and TRBJ2-2; the TRBD2 assignment by TCRdb is unverifiable without DNA. Germline V gives CDR1 SGHKS, CDR2 YYEKEE (reference sequence). The CDR3 is 17 amino acids.

This sequence joins TRBV5-1 and TRBJ2-1; the D call of TRBD1 rests on TCRdb alone, since no DNA is present to check it. The germline V gene encodes CDR1 SGHRS and CDR2 YFSETQ. The CDR3 covers 13 residues. The CDR3 loop is CASPGLVASEQFF.

The chain's CDR3 is CASSMPGQPNTEAFF. This chain uses TRBV12-3 or TRBV12-4 with TRBJ1-1; TCRdb selects TRBD1, and the lack of DNA leaves this call unchecked. The CDR3 consists of 15 residues.

The chain uses TRBV29-1 and TRBJ2-7; TCRdb indicates TRBD2, and absent DNA this call remains unverified. The germline CDR1 and CDR2 sequences are SQVTM and ANQGSEA. The CDR3 extends over 15 amino acids. The CDR3 is CGVSAPSGSGDEQYF.

The V call is TRBV7-9, the J call TRBJ1-5; TCRdb names TRBD1, which stays unverified in the absence of DNA. Germline V gives CDR1 SEHNR, CDR2 FQNEAQ (reference sequence). The CDR3 has 19 residues. CDR3 amino acids: CVSSLGGGGRSPSNQPQHF.

The chain carries TRBV6-8 and TRBJ2-1; without DNA, the TCRdb call of TRBD1 cannot be checked. Germline CDR1 MNHGY, CDR2 SAAAGT. The CDR3 length is 13 residues. The CDR3 loop is CASRGQNYNEQFF.

By frequency, this clonotype registers medium-sized. The chain recombines TRBV6-1 with TRBJ2-1; the TCRdb D gene call, TRBD1, has no DNA to confirm it. This CDR3 contains 14 residues. Germline CDR1 reads MNHNS; CDR2 reads SASEGT. CDR3 sequence: CASSAGQGPDEQFF.

The rearrangement links TRBV20-1 to TRBJ2-5; absent DNA, TCRdb's TRBD1 call cannot be checked. There are 14 residues in the CDR3. Germline assignment: CDR1 DFQATT and CDR2 SNEGSKA (reference sequence). CDR3 amino acids: CSATPGDGAETQYF.

The rearrangement uses TRBV12-3 or TRBV12-4 and TRBJ1-1. The CDR3 length is 13 residues. CDR3 sequence reads: CASSTRENTEAFF.

CDR3 amino acids: CSVEVLGEDRVSLGEQFF. V gene TRBV29-1 combines with J gene TRBJ2-1; TCRdb names TRBD1, which stays unverified in the absence of DNA. This CDR3 spans 18 amino acids. CDR1 and CDR2 (germline): SQVTM, ANQGSEA.

V usage is TRBV6-2 or TRBV6-3 and J usage is TRBJ1-1; TCRdb indicates TRBD1, and absent DNA this call remains unverified. The CDR3 consists of 16 residues. Germline V lookup: CDR1 MNHEY, CDR2 SVGEGT. The CDR3 loop is CASSYVVGAPGVEAFF.

This rearrangement joins TRBV3-1 to TRBJ2-7; checking the TCRdb D call of TRBD1 is not possible without DNA. The germline V gene encodes CDR1 LGHDT and CDR2 YNNKEL (reference sequence). The CDR3 is 13 amino acids. The CDR3 reads CASSQDEGHEQYF.

The J gene is TRBJ2-7, the V gene TRBV27; the TRBD1 assignment by TCRdb is unverifiable without DNA. Germline V gene sequence: CDR1 MNHEY, CDR2 SMNVEV (reference sequence). CDR3 length equals 14 residues. CDR3 sequence: CASSLSTGFYEQYF.

This chain joins TRBV29-1 and TRBJ2-7; TCRdb outputs TRBD2, but without DNA this stays unchecked. From germline, CDR1 is SQVTM and CDR2 ANQGSEA. This CDR3 has 14 residues. CDR3 sequence reads: CSVAGLATTYEQYF.

The chain employs TRBV15 and TRBJ1-5. Germline V gives CDR1 LNHNV, CDR2 YYDKDF (reference sequence). The length of the CDR3 is 15 residues. CDR3 sequence: CATSRDRAAGPLLHF.

V is TRBV6-2 or TRBV6-3 and J is TRBJ2-1; TCRdb calls TRBD1, which cannot be checked without DNA. This CDR3 is 13 amino acids long. From germline, CDR1 is MNHEY and CDR2 SVGEGT. This CDR3 is CASANRAGNEQFF.

V is TRBV27 and J is TRBJ1-1. This CDR3 is 13 amino acids long. Germline V gives CDR1 MNHEY, CDR2 SMNVEV (reference sequence). CDR3 residues: CATQLNRNTEAFF.

The chain has TRBV29-1 and TRBJ1-6. The CDR3 totals 14 residues. Germline V gives CDR1 SQVTM, CDR2 ANQGSEA. CDR3 in amino acids: CSVVVGSDNSPLHF.